Listed here is a single T cell receptor beta chain. Its antigen is not identified. A J-beta primer mix and a sample-barcoded 5' primer were used in a second PCR of about 7 to 12 cycles. Using its own MiXCR run on the 5' RACE reads, TCRdb lists one record per CDR3 protein. Seen here are hundreds of thousands of distinct CDR3 sequences, 45% to 70% observed once, and the top ten hold about a quarter. These data originate in a study of blood T cells in healthy people across ages. Whole-study findings and limits: Whereas aged donors had fewer naive CD4+ cells, long-lived donors had more of them and higher diversity.

Trimming pared 3 bases from V and 4 bases from J, leaving 21 bases between. CDR3 length: 18 amino acids. Looked up from germline, CDR1 is SGHTA and CDR2 is FQGNSA. Sequencing was performed on blood. The clonotype comes from a man in his forties in good health. J is TRBJ1-4 and V is TRBV7-2, with D possibly TRBD1 on 5 matching bases. The CDR3 spells CASSLIPGLKLYNEKLFF. The CDR3 DNA sequence: TGTGCCAGCAGCTTGATACCGGGACTCAAGCTCTATAATGAAAAACTGTTTTTT.